This T cell receptor beta chain originates from a study of OX40 agonist ivuxolimab in advanced cancers. Describing the broader study: Ivuxolimab, which targeted the costimulatory receptor OX40 (CD134), was an agonistic, fully human IgG2 monoclonal antibody. Intravenous ivuxolimab was administered to patients every 2 weeks at six dose levels: 0.01, 0.1, 0.3, 1.5, 3 and 10 mg/kg. Of the approximately 50 dose-escalation patients, hepatocellular carcinoma was present in around 20, melanoma in roughly 15, renal cell carcinoma in 9 and head and neck cancer in 9. The dose-escalation cohort was roughly 80% male with a mean age of 60 years, ranging from roughly 20 to 80. Prior anti-PD-1, anti-PD-L1 or anti-CTLA-4 therapy was permitted, and checkpoint inhibitors had been received by roughly 42% of dose-escalation patients. Partial responses occurred in three dose-escalation patients, of whom one had hepatocellular carcinoma and two had cutaneous melanoma. Peripheral TCRbeta sequencing aimed to test whether ivuxolimab altered TCR sequence diversity and caused clonal T-cell expansion. The paper describes the monotherapy dose-escalation part (N of about 52 patients) of the phase I trial of ivuxolimab.

To sequence the TCRbeta CDR3 region, genomic DNA was isolated from the sorted cells. TCRbeta CDR3 regions were sequenced using the immunoSEQ Assay. TCRdb limited this immuneACCESS table to in-frame rearrangements with V and J called. A share of clones is missing; checked studies link under half to unresolved V genes, and the rest is unexplained. The sample records 50,000 to 80,000 clones, 84% of which are singletons. Roughly 9.8% of the sample comes from the top ten. On this clone itself: It has no known antigen specificity. Base qualities are missing; no much larger clone stands one base away.

The trial excluded patients who had a history of autoimmune disease or were on systemic immunosuppression. In every dose cohort, peripheral blood was drawn for TCR sequencing at baseline, cycle 4 day 1, and cycle 7 day 1. Samples came from an open-label, multicenter, first-in-human phase I dose-escalation trial of ivuxolimab. The trial enrolled adults with locally advanced or metastatic head and neck squamous cell, hepatocellular, melanoma or renal cell carcinoma. Before TCR sequencing, CD4+ T cells and CD8+ T cells from peripheral blood were sorted into separate populations. Including the terminal cysteine and phenylalanine, the CDR3 comprises 16 residues. Only CDR3 DNA is held: 48 bases, read in frame from base 1. Ends trimmed: V by 2 bases, J by 4 bases; bases unmatched to a gene: 7. CDR1 and CDR2, looked up from the germline V gene, are MNHEY and SVGAGI. The full study reports these points: In the 0.1-3.0 mg/kg groups, partial responders had among the lowest normalized peripheral clonal expansion, particularly in CD8+ T cells. The antigen specificity of the peripheral T cells that underwent clonal expansion was not determined. After ivuxolimab, more expanded clones were found on average in CD8+ T cells than in CD4+ T cells. At doses of 0.1 to 3.0 mg/kg, clonal expansion of both CD4+ and CD8+ blood T cells was observed from baseline to week 6. Low levels of normalized T-cell clonal expansion were also seen in some patients who did not respond.

This sequence uses TRBV6-5 and TRBJ2-7; 11 bases in the middle match TRBD2. The sequenced sample was CD4+ or CD8+ T cells sorted from blood, obtained in a trial of the OX40 agonist ivuxolimab. The source is an adult with an advanced solid tumor such as melanoma, head and neck, liver or kidney cancer. The CDR3 region has the sequence CASSYLAGGSPYEQYF. The DNA is as follows: TGTGCCAGCAGTTACCTAGCGGGAGGTTCCCCTTACGAGCAGTACTTC.